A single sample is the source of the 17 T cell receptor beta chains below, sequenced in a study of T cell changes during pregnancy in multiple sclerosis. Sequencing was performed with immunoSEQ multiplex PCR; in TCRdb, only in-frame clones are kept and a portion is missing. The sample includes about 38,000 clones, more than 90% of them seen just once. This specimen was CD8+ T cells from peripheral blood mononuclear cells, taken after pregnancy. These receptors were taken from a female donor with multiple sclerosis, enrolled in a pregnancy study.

This chain's CDR3 is CATGTSGTYNEQFF. CDR3 nucleotide sequence: TGTGCCACCGGGACTAGCGGGACTTACAATGAGCAGTTCTTC. The genes are TRBV6-1 and TRBJ2-1; 13 nucleotides align to TRBD2. CDR3 length: 14 amino acids. Trimming cost V 10 bases and J 4 bases; bases outside gene matches: 4. Germline CDR1 reads MNHNS; CDR2 reads SASEGT.

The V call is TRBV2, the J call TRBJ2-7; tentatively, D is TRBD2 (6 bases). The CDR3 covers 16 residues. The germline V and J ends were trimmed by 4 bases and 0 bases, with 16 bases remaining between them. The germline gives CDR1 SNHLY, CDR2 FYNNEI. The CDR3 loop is CASSGGVTAVSYEQYF. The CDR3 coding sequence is TGTGCCAGCAGTGGGGGGGTAACAGCGGTCTCCTACGAGCAGTACTTC.

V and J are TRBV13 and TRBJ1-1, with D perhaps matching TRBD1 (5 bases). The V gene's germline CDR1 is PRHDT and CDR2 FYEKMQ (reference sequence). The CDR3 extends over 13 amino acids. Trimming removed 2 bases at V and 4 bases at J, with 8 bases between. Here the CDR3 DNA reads TGTGCCAGCAGCTTATCGGGGGGCACTGAAGCTTTCTTT. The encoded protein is CASSLSGGTEAFF. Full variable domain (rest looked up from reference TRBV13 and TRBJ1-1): AAGVIQSPRHLIKEKRETATLKCYPIPRHDTVYWYQQGPGQDPQFLISFYEKMQSDKGSIPDRFSAQQFSDYHSELNMSSLELGDSALYFCASSLSGGTEAFFGQGTRLTVV.

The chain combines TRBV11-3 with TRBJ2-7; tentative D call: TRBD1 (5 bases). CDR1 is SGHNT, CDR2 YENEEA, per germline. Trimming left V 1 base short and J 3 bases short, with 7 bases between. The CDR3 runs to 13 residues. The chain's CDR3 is CASSLGGGYEQYF. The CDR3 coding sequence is TGTGCCAGCAGCTTAGGGGGCGGCTACGAGCAGTACTTC. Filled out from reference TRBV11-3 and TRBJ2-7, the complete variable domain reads EAGVVQSPRYKIIEKKQPVAFWCNPISGHNTLYWYLQNLGQGPELLIRYENEEAVDDSQLPKDRFSAERLKGVDSTLKIQPAELGDSAVYLCASSLGGGYEQYFGPGTRLTVT.

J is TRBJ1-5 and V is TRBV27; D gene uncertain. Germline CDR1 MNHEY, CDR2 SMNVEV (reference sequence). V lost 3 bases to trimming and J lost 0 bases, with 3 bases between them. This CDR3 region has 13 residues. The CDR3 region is CASSFYSNQPQHF. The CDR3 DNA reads TGTGCCAGCAGTTTTTATAGCAATCAGCCCCAGCATTTT.

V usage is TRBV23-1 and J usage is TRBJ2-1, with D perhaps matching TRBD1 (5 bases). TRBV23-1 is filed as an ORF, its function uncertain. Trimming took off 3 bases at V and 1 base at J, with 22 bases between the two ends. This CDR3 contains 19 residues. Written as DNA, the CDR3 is TGCGCCAGCAGTCACCTCCGTCGGTTTATTAGGGGATCCTACAATGAGCAGTTCTTC. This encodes CASSHLRRFIRGSYNEQFF.

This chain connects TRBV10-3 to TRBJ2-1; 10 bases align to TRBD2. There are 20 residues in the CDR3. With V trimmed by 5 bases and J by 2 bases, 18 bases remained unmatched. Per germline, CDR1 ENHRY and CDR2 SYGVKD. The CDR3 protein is CAISPTGLAREVGPYNEQFF. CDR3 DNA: TGTGCCATCAGTCCTACGGGACTAGCGAGAGAGGTAGGGCCCTACAATGAGCAGTTCTTC.

DNA of the CDR3: TGTGCCAGCAGCGTCAGCGGGAGAGGGGCAGATACGCAGTATTTT. Amino acid sequence: CASSVSGRGADTQYF. This rearrangement joins TRBV9 to TRBJ2-3, with 8 bases fitting TRBD2. Per germline, CDR1 SGDLS and CDR2 YYNGEE. The V and J ends lost 2 bases and 4 bases, in that order; junction bases with no gene match: 6. This CDR3 is 15 amino acids long.

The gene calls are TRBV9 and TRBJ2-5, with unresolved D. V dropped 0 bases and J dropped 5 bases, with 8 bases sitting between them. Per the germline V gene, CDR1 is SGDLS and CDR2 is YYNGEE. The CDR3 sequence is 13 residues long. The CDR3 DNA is TGTGCCAGCAGCGTAGACATCACCGAGACCCAGTACTTC. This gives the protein CASSVDITETQYF.

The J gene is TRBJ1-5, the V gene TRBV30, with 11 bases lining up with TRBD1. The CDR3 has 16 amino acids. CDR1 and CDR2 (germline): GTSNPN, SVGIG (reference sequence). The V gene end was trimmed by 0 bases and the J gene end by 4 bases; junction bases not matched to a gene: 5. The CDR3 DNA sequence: TGTGCCTGGAGTGTCTCGGGACAGGGGGATAATCAGCCCCAGCATTTT. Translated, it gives CAWSVSGQGDNQPQHF.

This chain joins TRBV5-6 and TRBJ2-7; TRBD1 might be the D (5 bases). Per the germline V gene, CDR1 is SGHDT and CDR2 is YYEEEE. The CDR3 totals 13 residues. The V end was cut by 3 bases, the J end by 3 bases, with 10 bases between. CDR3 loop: CASSSDRLYEQYF. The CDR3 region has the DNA TGTGCCAGCAGCTCCGACAGACTCTACGAGCAGTACTTC.

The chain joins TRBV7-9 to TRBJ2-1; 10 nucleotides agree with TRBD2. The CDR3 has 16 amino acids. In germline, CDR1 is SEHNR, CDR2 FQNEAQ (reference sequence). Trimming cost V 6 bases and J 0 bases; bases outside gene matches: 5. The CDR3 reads CASSYPSGSSYNEQFF. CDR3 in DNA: TGTGCCAGCAGTTATCCTAGCGGGAGCTCCTACAATGAGCAGTTCTTC. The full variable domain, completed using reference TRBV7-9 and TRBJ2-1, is DTGVSQNPRHKITKRGQNVTFRCDPISEHNRLYWYRQTLGQGPEFLTYFQNEAQLEKSRLLSDRFSAERPKGSFSTLEIQRTEQGDSAMYLCASSYPSGSSYNEQFFGPGTRLTVL.

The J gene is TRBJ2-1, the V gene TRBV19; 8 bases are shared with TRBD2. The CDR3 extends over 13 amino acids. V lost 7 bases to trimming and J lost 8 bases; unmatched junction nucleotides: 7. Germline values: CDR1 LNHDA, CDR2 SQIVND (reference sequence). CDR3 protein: CASTGTRTHEQFF. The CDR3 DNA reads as TGTGCCAGTACTGGGACTAGGACCCATGAGCAGTTCTTC.

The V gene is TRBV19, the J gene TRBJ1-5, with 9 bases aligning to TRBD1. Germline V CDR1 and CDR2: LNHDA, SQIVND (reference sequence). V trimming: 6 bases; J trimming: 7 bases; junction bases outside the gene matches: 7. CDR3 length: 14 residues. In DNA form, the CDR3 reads TGTGCCAGTAGCGCGGGACAGGGTCCCCAGCCCCAGCATTTT. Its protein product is CASSAGQGPQPQHF.

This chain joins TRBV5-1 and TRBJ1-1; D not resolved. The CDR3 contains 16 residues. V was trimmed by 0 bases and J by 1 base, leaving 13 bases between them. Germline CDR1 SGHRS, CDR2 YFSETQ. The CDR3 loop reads CASSLDGGFGNTEAFF. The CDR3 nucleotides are TGCGCCAGCAGCTTGGATGGCGGCTTTGGGAACACTGAAGCTTTCTTT.

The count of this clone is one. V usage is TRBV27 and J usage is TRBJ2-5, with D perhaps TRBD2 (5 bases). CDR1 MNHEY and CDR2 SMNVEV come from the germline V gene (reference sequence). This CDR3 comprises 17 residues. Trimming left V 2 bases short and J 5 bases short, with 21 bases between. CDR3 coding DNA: TGTGCCAGCAGTTTAGCGTCTGTAACGGGGAAGTACGAGACCCAGTACTTC. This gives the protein CASSLASVTGKYETQYF.

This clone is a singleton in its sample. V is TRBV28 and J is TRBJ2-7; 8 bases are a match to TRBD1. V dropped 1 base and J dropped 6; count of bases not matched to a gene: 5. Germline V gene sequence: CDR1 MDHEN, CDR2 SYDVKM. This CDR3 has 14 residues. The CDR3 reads CASSLSGQGGEQYF. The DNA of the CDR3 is TGTGCCAGCAGTTTATCTGGACAGGGCGGCGAGCAGTACTTC.